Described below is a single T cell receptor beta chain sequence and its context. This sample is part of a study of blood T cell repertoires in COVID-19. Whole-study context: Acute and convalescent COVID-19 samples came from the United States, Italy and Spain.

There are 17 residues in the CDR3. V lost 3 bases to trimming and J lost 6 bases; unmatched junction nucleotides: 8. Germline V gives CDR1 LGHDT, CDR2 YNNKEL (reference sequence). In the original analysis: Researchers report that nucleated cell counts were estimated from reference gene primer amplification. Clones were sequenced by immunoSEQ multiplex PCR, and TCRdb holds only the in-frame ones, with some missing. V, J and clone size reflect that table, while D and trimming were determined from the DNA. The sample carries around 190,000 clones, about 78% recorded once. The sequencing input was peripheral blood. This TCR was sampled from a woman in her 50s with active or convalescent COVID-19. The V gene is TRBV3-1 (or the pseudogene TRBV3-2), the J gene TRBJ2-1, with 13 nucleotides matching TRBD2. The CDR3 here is CASSHIAGTSGTNEQFF. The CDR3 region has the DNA TGTGCCAGCAGCCATATCGCGGGGACTAGCGGGACCAATGAGCAGTTCTTC.